The sequence of this T cell receptor (delta chain) was determined in a study of γδ T cells in repeated Plasmodium falciparum infection. Across the study: Over 644 days, donors received four mosquito-bite P. falciparum NF54 infections.

Sequencing covered both gamma and delta TCR chains per sample. TCRdb fed the multiplex PCR reads to CATT. In the table there are tens of thousands of delta-chain clones, over 0.9% of which are singletons. In this sample, this clone is medium-sized. The sequence derives from a pool of human donors (malaria-infected and uninfected, not separated). Sequencing was performed on gamma-delta T cells from blood.

The CDR3 DNA follows: TGTGCCTGTGACACCCTTTGGGGGATACGGGAGACAGCACAACTCTTCTTT. Its translation: CACDTLWGIRETAQLFF. The V gene is TRDV2, the J gene TRDJ2, with TRDD3 matching over 11 bases. The CDR3 totals 17 residues. With V trimmed by 0 bases and J by 4 bases, 6 bases remained unmatched. Germline CDR1 is GEAIGNYY and CDR2 is EKD.